A selection of T cell receptor beta chains follows, all from one sample in a study of T and B cells in COVID-19 patients. A single record per CDR3 protein comes from TCRdb applying MiXCR to the multiplex PCR reads. The sample shows about 7,000 distinct CDR3 sequences, more than 20% of them seen only once. The sample was blood. The source is a human donor who had recovered from COVID-19. Both conserved end residues are part of each CDR3. The D gene is left open where the match is weak. Not all rows give a size; the values are once, few, many and, for expanded clones, a class.

D	size	J	length	V	CDR3	DNA
TRBD1	medium-sized	TRBJ1-6	17	TRBV19	CASSSGPPQGADSPLHF	TGTGCCAGTAGCTCAGGACCTCCACAGGGGGCAGATTCACCCCTCCACTTT
-	many	TRBJ1-6	13	TRBV6-2/TRBV6-3	CASTVVGNSPLHF	TGTGCCAGCACTGTAGTTGGTAATTCACCCCTCCACTTT
-	medium-sized	TRBJ2-2	16	TRBV18	CASSYRAGVNTGELFF	TGTGCCAGCTCATACCGGGCCGGGGTGAACACCGGGGAGCTGTTTTTT
TRBD1	-	TRBJ1-2	14	TRBV7-9	CASSLGTGDYGYTF	TGTGCCAGCAGCTTAGGGACAGGAGACTATGGCTACACCTTC
TRBD1	medium-sized	TRBJ2-1	15	TRBV5-6	CASSFGRTGAYEQFF	TGTGCCAGCAGCTTTGGTCGGACAGGGGCGTATGAGCAGTTCTTC
-	medium-sized	TRBJ1-2	14	TRBV6-5	CASRGTTFGYGYTF	TGTGCCAGCAGGGGGACAACCTTTGGATATGGCTACACCTTC
-	few	TRBJ2-5	14	TRBV12-3/TRBV12-4	CASSLSGQSETQYF	TGTGCCAGCAGTTTATCGGGACAATCAGAGACCCAGTACTTC
-	many	TRBJ2-3	13	TRBV6-4	CASSDSATDTQYF	TGTGCCAGCAGTGACTCTGCGACAGATACGCAGTATTTT
-	few	TRBJ1-2	12	TRBV20-1	CSARDRDYGYTF	TGCAGTGCTAGAGACAGGGACTATGGCTACACCTTC
-	many	TRBJ1-1	16	TRBV5-6	CASSLLGQKLNTEAFF	TGTGCCAGCAGCCTCCTAGGGCAGAAACTTAACACTGAAGCTTTCTTT
-	-	TRBJ1-1	12	TRBV7-6	CASSSRGGEAFF	TGTGCCAGCAGCTCCCGGGGGGGGGAAGCTTTCTTT
-	-	TRBJ1-6	14	TRBV5-1	CASSAGRNNSPLHF	TGCGCCAGCAGCGCGGGACGGAATAATTCACCCCTCCACTTT
-	-	TRBJ2-7	13	TRBV5-1	CASSFAETYEQYF	TGCGCCAGCAGCTTCGCTGAGACCTACGAGCAGTACTTC
-	medium-sized	TRBJ2-2	15	TRBV12-3/TRBV12-4	CASSTRDGRTGELFF	TGTGCCAGCAGTACGCGGGACGGAAGGACCGGGGAGCTGTTTTTT
TRBD2	few	TRBJ2-1	15	TRBV7-2	CASSQGGGPYNEQFF	TGTGCCAGCAGCCAAGGCGGGGGGCCCTACAATGAGCAGTTCTTC
-	medium-sized	TRBJ1-3	14	TRBV19	CATNGRLSGNTIYF	TGTGCCACAAACGGACGGCTCTCTGGAAACACCATATATTTT
-	-	TRBJ2-1	13	TRBV12-3/TRBV12-4	CASSFQGYNEQFF	TGTGCCAGCAGTTTTCAAGGTTACAATGAGCAGTTCTTC
TRBD1	-	TRBJ1-2	18	TRBV7-9	CASSFPRTGDHFNYGYTF	TGTGCCAGCAGCTTCCCTAGGACAGGCGACCACTTTAACTATGGCTACACCTTC
-	few	TRBJ1-4	11	TRBV2	CASRRELKLFF	TGTGCCAGCAGGAGGGAGTTGAAACTGTTTTTT
-	medium-sized	TRBJ2-7	12	TRBV29-1	CSVTRGTYEQYF	TGCAGCGTTACGAGGGGTACCTACGAGCAGTACTTC
-	medium-sized	TRBJ1-1	13	TRBV19	CASSTRTYTEAFF	TGTGCCAGTAGTACCAGAACTTACACTGAAGCTTTCTTT
TRBD2	few	TRBJ2-1	15	TRBV6-1	CASSELAGGYNEQFF	TGTGCCAGCAGTGAACTAGCGGGGGGGTACAATGAGCAGTTCTTC
-	-	TRBJ1-6	14	TRBV19	CASSRGRNNSPLHF	TGTGCCAGTAGCCGGGGACGGAACAATTCACCCCTCCACTTT
-	-	TRBJ1-5	18	TRBV10-3	CAISEVFSDSYSNQPQHF	TGTGCCATCAGTGAAGTTTTCTCGGACAGTTATAGCAATCAGCCCCAGCATTTT
-	medium-sized	TRBJ2-3	13	TRBV12-3/TRBV12-4	CASKGLTRDTQYF	TGTGCCAGCAAGGGTCTGACCCGAGATACGCAGTATTTT
TRBD1	-	TRBJ2-3	15	TRBV19	CASSIADRGGGTQYF	TGTGCCAGTAGTATCGCGGACAGGGGAGGGGGTACGCAGTATTTT
TRBD1	-	TRBJ2-2	15	TRBV29-1	CSVGARDRGTGELFF	TGCAGCGTCGGAGCCAGGGACAGGGGTACCGGGGAGCTGTTTTTT
-	medium-sized	TRBJ1-2	13	TRBV27	CASSLEEGYGYTF	TGTGCCAGCAGTTTGGAGGAGGGCTATGGCTACACCTTC
TRBD1	few	TRBJ1-2	15	TRBV12-3/TRBV12-4	CASSPGQGELYGYTF	TGTGCCAGCAGTCCGGGACAGGGCGAGCTCTATGGCTACACCTTC
TRBD1	medium-sized	TRBJ2-7	16	TRBV11-1	CASSLDQGQGAHEQYF	TGTGCCAGCAGCTTAGACCAAGGGCAGGGGGCCCACGAGCAGTACTTC
TRBD1	-	TRBJ1-2	17	TRBV14	CASSQARGQATNYGYTF	TGTGCCAGCAGCCAAGCCCGGGGACAGGCAACTAACTATGGCTACACCTTC
-	-	TRBJ2-5	11	TRBV7-9	CSIHLFETQYF	TGTTCCATCCACCTATTCGAGACCCAGTACTTC